This note documents a single T cell receptor beta chain sequence. This sample was included in a study of technical replicates of blood from a few donors. The data were produced by immunoSEQ multiplex PCR, yet TCRdb's version contains in-frame clones alone and is incomplete. The top ten hold approximately 4.5% of the sample, which has around 29,000 clones, approximately 94% seen once. The sample taken for sequencing was PBMCs. This TCR was sampled from a human donor in good health. Some clones in this sample may be carry-over from other donors' samples.

This CDR3 is CASSSNRAWNYGYTF. CDR3 DNA sequence: TGTGCCAGCAGTTCTAACAGGGCATGGAACTATGGCTACACCTTC. This sequence joins TRBV27 and TRBJ1-2; possibly TRBD1 for D (6 bases). The CDR3 extends over 15 amino acids. V shed 4 bases and J shed 2 bases, with 14 bases lying between them. Germline V CDR1 and CDR2: MNHEY, SMNVEV (reference sequence).